The 32 T cell receptor beta chains listed next were all sequenced from one sample in a study of T cells in Graves' hyperthyroidism and ophthalmopathy. Amplification of TCR beta CDR3 regions used RNA as the template. First-round RT-PCR of the TCR CDR3 relied on the HTBI primer set. TCRdb independently ran MiXCR on the multiplex PCR reads; one entry per CDR3 protein. The sample holds about 290,000 distinct CDR3 sequences, about 13% seen once. Sequences were obtained from blood. The receptors were gathered from a woman aged 40 to 50 with Graves' hyperthyroidism.

This clonotype has at least ten counts. The chain uses TRBV30 and TRBJ1-5, with D possibly being TRBD1 (6 bases). Germline V lookup: CDR1 GTSNPN, CDR2 SVGIG (reference sequence). The CDR3 loop spans 13 amino acids. Trimming removed 0 bases from V and 4 bases from J, with 7 bases in between. The CDR3 sequence is CAWSVQGNQPQHF. CDR3 nucleotide sequence: TGTGCCTGGAGTGTACAGGGAAATCAGCCCCAGCATTTT.

This clonotype was seen at least ten times. The rearrangement links TRBV7-9 to TRBJ2-1, with TRBD2 matching over 16 bases. The V segment lost 5 bases and the J segment 7 bases; nucleotides outside the gene matches: 8. CDR3 length: 17 amino acids. The V gene's germline CDR1 is SEHNR and CDR2 FQNEAQ (reference sequence). The CDR3 nucleotides read TGTGCCAGCAGCCGGGGACTAGCGGGAGGGGTCGGAAATGAGCAGTTCTTC. This sequence encodes CASSRGLAGGVGNEQFF.

The V gene is TRBV12-5, the J gene TRBJ1-2; D is possibly TRBD1 (6 bases). The CDR3 is 17 residues long. V shed 2 bases and J shed 7 bases, with 23 bases lying between them. The germline CDR1 and CDR2 sequences are LGHNT and FRNRAP. The CDR3 nucleotides are TGTGCTAGTGGTTTGTCCCACGAACAGGGTTGGCAGGGTGGCTACACCTTC. Translation gives CASGLSHEQGWQGGYTF.

This clonotype was observed a few times. The chain combines TRBV6-5 with TRBJ2-5; 8 bases match TRBD2. The V and J ends lost 0 bases and 7 bases, in that order; junction bases with no gene match: 13. Germline V gene lookup returns CDR1 MNHEY and CDR2 SVGAGI. This CDR3 is 17 amino acids long. Written as DNA, the CDR3 is TGTGCCAGCAGTTACTCCAGGAGTACTAGCGGCTCTGGGACCCAGTACTTC. Translation gives CASSYSRSTSGSGTQYF.

At least ten counts were recorded for this clonotype. V usage is TRBV7-2 and J usage is TRBJ2-7; 11 bases agree with TRBD1. Germline V gene sequence: CDR1 SGHTA, CDR2 FQGNSA. This CDR3 is built from 15 residues. V dropped 3 bases and J dropped 3; count of bases not matched to a gene: 4. The CDR3 DNA is TGTGCCAGCAGCTTCGGACAGGGGGCTTTCTACGAGCAGTACTTC. Encoded protein: CASSFGQGAFYEQYF.

Remarks on this clonotype: A much larger clonotype is one base distant, so this may be a read error. The chain combines TRBV28 with TRBJ2-1; D unresolved. This CDR3 is 12 amino acids long. From germline, CDR1 is MDHEN and CDR2 SYDVKM. The CDR3 here is CASRSTYNEQSF. As DNA, the CDR3 is TGTGCCAGTCGTAGCACCTACAATGAGCAGTCCTTC.

This chain joins TRBV10-3 and TRBJ2-2; perhaps TRBD1 as D (5 bases). The CDR3 extends over 14 amino acids. The germline V and J ends were trimmed by 10 bases and 4 bases, with 16 bases remaining between them. In germline, CDR1 is ENHRY, CDR2 SYGVKD. DNA of the CDR3: TGTGCCACCGCACGACAGCCCATCACCGGGGAGCTGTTTTTT. Its protein is CATARQPITGELFF.

This clonotype was observed at least ten times. V is TRBV14 and J is TRBJ1-1, with 12 bases identical to TRBD1. The V and J ends lost 4 bases and 10 bases, in that order; junction bases with no gene match: 7. The CDR3 covers 14 residues. The germline V gene has CDR1 SGHDN and CDR2 FVKESK. The chain's CDR3 is CASSPPGQGARAFF. The CDR3 DNA follows: TGTGCCAGCAGCCCGCCGGGACAGGGGGCGAGAGCTTTCTTT. The whole variable domain, filled in from reference TRBV14 and TRBJ1-1, reads EAGVTQFPSHSVIEKGQTVTLRCDPISGHDNLYWYRRVMGKEIKFLLHFVKESKQDESGMPNNRFLAERTGGTYSTLKVQPAELEDSGVYFCASSPPGQGARAFFGQGTRLTVV.

The sample holds many counts of this clonotype. V and J are TRBV12-3 or TRBV12-4 and TRBJ2-1; no definite D call. The germline V and J ends were trimmed by 6 bases and 2 bases, with 11 bases remaining between them. This CDR3 comprises 14 residues. This CDR3 is CASSNRLTYNEQFF. The CDR3 DNA is TGTGCCAGCAGCAACCGACTGACCTACAATGAGCAGTTCTTC.

This clonotype was seen repeatedly, ten times or more. The chain recombines TRBV20-1 with TRBJ2-1; TRBD2 agrees at 11 bases. V shed 6 bases and J 0 bases; nucleotides not matched to a gene: 4. CDR1 is DFQATT and CDR2 is SNEGSKA in the germline V gene (reference sequence). CDR3 length: 15 amino acids. CDR3 amino acids: CSATGTSGSYNEQFF. CDR3 bases: TGCAGTGCAACCGGGACTAGCGGCTCCTACAATGAGCAGTTCTTC.

This clonotype was counted ten times or more. CDR3 protein: CASSLEWGISAKNIQYF. CDR3 DNA sequence: TGTGCCAGCAGCTTAGAATGGGGGATTTCAGCCAAAAACATTCAGTACTTC. This sequence joins TRBV11-2 and TRBJ2-4; D tentatively fits TRBD1 or TRBD2 (5 bases each). Per germline, CDR1 SGHAT and CDR2 FQNNGV. V lost 0 bases and J 0 bases, leaving 12 bases between the germline ends. The CDR3 totals 17 residues.

This clonotype occurred many times. This chain uses TRBV28 with TRBJ2-3; D possibly corresponds to TRBD2 (5 bases). The CDR3 has 12 amino acids. V was trimmed by 6 bases and J by 6 bases, leaving 10 bases between them. CDR1 MDHEN and CDR2 SYDVKM come from the germline V gene. The CDR3 loop reads CASSSLADTQYF. CDR3 sequence (DNA): TGTGCCAGCAGCAGCCTAGCTGATACGCAGTATTTT. The variable domain in full, completed from reference TRBV28 and TRBJ2-3, reads DVKVTQSSRYLVKRTGEKVFLECVQDMDHENMFWYRQDPGLGLRLIYFSYDVKMKEKGDIPEGYSVSREKKERFSLILESASTNQTSMYLCASSSLADTQYFGPGTRLTVL.

The sample holds many counts of this clonotype. This chain links TRBV3-1 with TRBJ2-3, with 10 bases lining up with TRBD1. The CDR3 runs to 15 residues. Germline loops: CDR1 LGHDT, CDR2 YNNKEL (reference sequence). Unmatched junction bases numbered 4, after V lost 4 bases and J lost 3 bases. As DNA, the CDR3 is TGTGCCAGCAGCCGACAGGGACAGGGGACAGATACGCAGTATTTT. As protein: CASSRQGQGTDTQYF.

The sample holds many counts of this clonotype. This chain uses TRBV7-9 with TRBJ1-4, with TRBD1 identical over 7 bases. Germline V gene data show CDR1 as SEHNR and CDR2 as FQNEAQ (reference sequence). This CDR3 is built from 14 residues. V lost 4 bases and J lost 4; bases outside the gene matches: 3. CDR3: CASSSGQINEKLFF. In DNA form, the CDR3 reads TGTGCCAGCAGCTCGGGACAGATTAATGAAAAACTGTTTTTT.

The chain is built from TRBV27 and TRBJ1-5; 9 bases map to TRBD1. This CDR3 has 16 amino acids. Trimming took 6 bases from V and 3 from J; bases not matched to a gene: 9. CDR1 MNHEY and CDR2 SMNVEV come from the germline V gene (reference sequence). The CDR3 region has the DNA TGTGCCAGCAGCCCAGGGACAGGGAGGGTCAATCAGCCCCAGCATTTT. This encodes CASSPGTGRVNQPQHF.

This clonotype showed up just a few times. This chain joins TRBV28 and TRBJ1-5; tentative D call: TRBD1 (5 bases). Per germline, CDR1 MDHEN and CDR2 SYDVKM. Trimming cost V 6 bases and J 5 bases, with 17 bases left between them. This CDR3 has 15 amino acids. For the CDR3, the DNA is TGTGCCAGCAGCCTCGCCGGGAGGGACGATCAGCCCCAGCATTTT. It specifies CASSLAGRDDQPQHF.

This clonotype was counted at least ten times. This sequence joins TRBV6-1 and TRBJ1-5; weak D call: TRBD1 (6 bases). The V gene lost 8 bases and the J gene lost 7 bases, with 15 bases spanning the gap. This CDR3 spans 13 amino acids. CDR1 and CDR2 from the germline V gene are MNHNS and SASEGT. CDR3 protein: CASVGTKSQPQHF. The CDR3, as DNA: TGTGCCAGCGTGGGGACAAAATCCCAGCCCCAGCATTTT.

The table lists this clonotype with many counts. V usage is TRBV7-9 and J usage is TRBJ2-1, with D perhaps TRBD2 (6 bases). The CDR3 length is 19 residues. V was cut by 2 bases and J by 5 bases, with 25 bases left in between. The germline V gene encodes CDR1 SEHNR and CDR2 FQNEAQ (reference sequence). The CDR3 here is CASSLSPEVGEDDDNEQFF. CDR3 coding DNA: TGTGCCAGCAGCTTAAGTCCGGAAGTGGGGGAGGACGACGACAATGAGCAGTTCTTC.

This clonotype appeared many times. The V call is TRBV12-3 or TRBV12-4, the J call TRBJ2-7, with unresolved D. Trimming removed 1 base at V and 3 bases at J, with 4 bases between. CDR3 length equals 12 residues. In nucleotides, the CDR3 is TGTGCCAGCAGTTTAGTCCTCTACGAGCAGTACTTC. Translation: CASSLVLYEQYF.

This clonotype occurred many times. The rearrangement uses TRBV7-9 and TRBJ2-1, with 14 bases that match TRBD2. Trimming cost V 4 bases and J 0 bases; bases outside gene matches: 11. The CDR3 is made up of 20 amino acids. Germline-derived CDR1 and CDR2 are SEHNR and FQNEAQ (reference sequence). CDR3 residues: CASSSFSGTSGRGSYNEQFF. DNA of the CDR3: TGTGCCAGCAGCTCCTTCTCCGGGACTAGCGGGAGAGGCTCCTACAATGAGCAGTTCTTC.

This chain joins TRBV19 and TRBJ2-1, with 8 positions matching TRBD2. Germline CDR1 is LNHDA and CDR2 is SQIVND (reference sequence). The CDR3 totals 13 residues. V trimming: 1 base; J trimming: 9 bases; junction bases outside the gene matches: 2. Written as DNA, the CDR3 is TGTGCCAGTAGTATAGCTAGCGGGCGTGAGCAGTTCTTC. Amino acids: CASSIASGREQFF.

The rearrangement uses TRBV19 and TRBJ2-6; D is unclear. V was trimmed by 2 bases and J by 0 bases, leaving 5 bases between them. The CDR3 has 15 residues. CDR1 LNHDA and CDR2 SQIVND come from the germline V gene (reference sequence). The CDR3 protein is CASSIWVSGANVLTF. Here the CDR3 DNA reads TGTGCCAGTAGTATATGGGTCTCTGGGGCCAACGTCCTGACTTTC.

In this sample, this clonotype turned up many times. The genes are TRBV6-1 and TRBJ2-1; 9 positions match TRBD2. With 5 bases clipped from V and 6 bases from J, the junction kept 11 bases outside the gene matches. CDR3 size: 16 residues. The V gene's germline CDR1 is MNHNS and CDR2 SASEGT. CDR3 nucleotides: TGTGCCAGCAGTCCCCGGAGGCTAGCGGGACCCAATGAGCAGTTCTTC. It is translated as CASSPRRLAGPNEQFF.

This clonotype was observed at least ten times. The rearrangement uses TRBV20-1 and TRBJ1-4; unclear D gene. This CDR3 region has 11 residues. Trimming pared 1 base from V and 7 bases from J, leaving 4 bases between. Germline V lookup: CDR1 DFQATT, CDR2 SNEGSKA (reference sequence). In DNA form, the CDR3 reads TGCAGTGCTAGAGGAGGTGAAAAACTGTTTTTT. Encoded protein: CSARGGEKLFF.

This clonotype came up many times. The chain joins TRBV13 to TRBJ1-1, with a weak D call TRBD1 (6 bases). CDR3 length equals 14 residues. Germline-derived CDR1 and CDR2 are PRHDT and FYEKMQ (reference sequence). Trimming pared 3 bases from V and 0 bases from J, leaving 8 bases between. For the CDR3, the DNA is TGTGCCAGCAGCTTTCGGACAGTGAACACTGAAGCTTTCTTT. It specifies CASSFRTVNTEAFF.

This clonotype has more than one count but fewer than ten. The chain couples TRBV3-1 to TRBJ2-1; D might be TRBD1 (6 bases). The CDR3 is 14 residues long. In germline, CDR1 is LGHDT, CDR2 YNNKEL (reference sequence). V shed 1 base and J shed 7 bases, with 11 bases lying between them. The CDR3 loop reads CASSQVAGANEQFF. The CDR3 nucleotides read TGTGCCAGCAGCCAAGTTGCAGGGGCAAATGAGCAGTTCTTC.

A remark on this clonotype: Given a much more abundant clone one base away, this may be a read error. V and J are TRBV7-9 and TRBJ2-7, with 8 bases identical to TRBD1. The germline V gene encodes CDR1 SEHNR and CDR2 FQNEAQ (reference sequence). The length of the CDR3 is 14 residues. CDR3 DNA sequence: TGCGCCAGCAGCCCGGGACAGGCCAACTACGAGCGGTACTTC. This codes for CASSPGQANYERYF.

This clonotype was seen a handful of times. This chain connects TRBV19 to TRBJ1-1; the match to TRBD1 covers 10 bases. Germline V CDR1 and CDR2: LNHDA, SQIVND (reference sequence). The CDR3 is 14 residues long. The ends lost 8 bases at V and 4 bases at J; junction bases unmatched: 7. The CDR3 bases are TGTGCCAGTGACCACCGGGACAGGGGCACTGAAGCTTTCTTT. Translating gives CASDHRDRGTEAFF. The full variable domain, its missing parts supplied by reference TRBV19 and TRBJ1-1, is DGGITQSPKYLFRKEGQNVTLSCEQNLNHDAMYWYRQDPGQGLRLIYYSQIVNDFQKGDIAEGYSVSREKKESFPLTVTSAQKNPTAFYLCASDHRDRGTEAFFGQGTRLTVV.

This clonotype was picked up many times. The chain couples TRBV7-8 to TRBJ2-7; possibly TRBD1 for D (6 bases). The CDR3 length is 15 residues. V was trimmed by 1 base and J by 2 bases, leaving 12 bases between them. Germline V gene sequence: CDR1 SGHVS, CDR2 FQNEAQ. CDR3 nucleotides: TGTGCCAGCAGCTTAGAAGGGCCAGGGGCCTACGAGCAGTACTTC. Its protein product is CASSLEGPGAYEQYF. The complete variable domain, with remaining parts taken from reference TRBV7-8 and TRBJ2-7, reads GAGVSQSPRYKVAKRGQDVALRCDPISGHVSLFWYQQALGQGPEFLTYFQNEAQLDKSGLPSDRFFAERPEGSVSTLKIQRTQQEDSAVYLCASSLEGPGAYEQYFGPGTRLTVT.

This clonotype occurred many times. The genes are TRBV29-1 and TRBJ1-1; 8 bases align to TRBD1. The CDR3 sequence is 12 residues long. After removal of 7 bases from V and 5 bases from J, the junction contained 6 bases not matched to a gene. Looked up from germline, CDR1 is SQVTM and CDR2 is ANQGSEA. The CDR3 region has the DNA TGCAGCGGGACAGGGCGGGGAACTGAAGCTTTCTTT. It specifies CSGTGRGTEAFF.

This clonotype was seen repeatedly, ten times or more. The genes are TRBV2 and TRBJ2-2; the D gene is possibly TRBD1 (5 bases). The CDR3 runs 14 residues. Germline lookup yields CDR1 SNHLY and CDR2 FYNNEI. V was trimmed by 7 bases and J by 2 bases, leaving 11 bases between them. CDR3 in amino acids: CASIPGINTGELFF. For the CDR3, the DNA is TGTGCCAGCATTCCAGGGATAAACACCGGGGAGCTGTTTTTT.

This clonotype was seen many times. CDR3 in amino acids: CASSVVGGPTYEQYF. In DNA form, the CDR3 reads TGTGCCAGCAGCGTAGTGGGGGGGCCGACCTACGAGCAGTACTTC. The chain couples TRBV9 to TRBJ2-7, with D perhaps matching TRBD2 (7 bases). CDR1 SGDLS and CDR2 YYNGEE come from the germline V gene. V gave up 0 bases and J gave up 2 bases, with 12 bases separating them. The CDR3 totals 15 residues.